The TCR beta chain under discussion was sequenced for a study of response to subunit inactivated influenza vaccine. Each CDR3 protein gets one entry after TCRdb re-called the RT-PCR reads with MiXCR. The sample consists of approximately 500,000 distinct CDR3 sequences, under 25% of them appearing once. With V trimmed by 6 bases and J by 8 bases, 4 bases remained unmatched. CDR3 length equals 13 residues. Germline CDR1 reads MNHNS; CDR2 reads SASEGT. In addition, the sample was reused for a study of T cells expressing NK-cell markers. Turning to that study: A 5'RACE template switching approach incorporating UMIs was used to make TCR beta cDNA. The study drew TCR beta repertoires from sorted CD3+CD56+NKG2C+, CD3+CD56+NKG2C- and CD3+CD56-NKG2C+ T cells.

The starting material was CD4+ T cells sorted from PBMCs, obtained about 11 days after vaccination. The sequence derives from a man aged 50 to 59 who received an inactivated influenza vaccine. The chain links TRBV6-1 to TRBJ1-4; 9 bases fit TRBD1. The CDR3, as DNA: TGTGCCAGCAGGGACAGGGGTCGAGAAAAACTGTTTTTT. It translates to CASRDRGREKLFF.